This is a list of T cell receptor beta chains from one sample in a study of early T cells in non-severe SARS-CoV-2 infection. TCRdb redid the calling of the 5' RACE reads with MiXCR, one entry per CDR3 protein. Among 40,000 to 45,000 distinct CDR3 sequences, roughly 6% were seen once, and the ten largest hold about 8.3%. Sample: whole blood, taken at baseline. These receptors came from an adult who was a healthcare worker with PCR-confirmed SARS-CoV-2 infection or an uninfected control (not recorded which). Each CDR3 is given with its conserved first and last residue. D genes are given only for firm matches. Clone size appears in some rows only: once, few, many, or a class for an expanded clone.

j_gene,v_gene,d_gene,abundance,CDR3nt,CDR3aa
TRBJ2-3,TRBV7-9,TRBD1,NA,TGTGCCAGCAGCTTAACGACAGGGACAGATACGCAGTATTTT,CASSLTTGTDTQYF
TRBJ2-7,TRBV29-1,NA,many,TGCAGCGTTGTTGAGGGGGCCTACGAGCAGTACTTC,CSVVEGAYEQYF
TRBJ2-7,TRBV6-5,TRBD1,few,TGTGCCAGCAGTTCCCCAGGGGGTTCTTCCTACGAGCAGTACTTC,CASSSPGGSSYEQYF
TRBJ1-3,TRBV7-2,TRBD1,medium-sized,TGTGCCAGCAGCTTAAGGATCGGGACAGGCACGATCTCTGGAAACACCATATATTTT,CASSLRIGTGTISGNTIYF
TRBJ1-6,TRBV9,TRBD1,many,TGTGCCAGCAGCTACCACAGGGGGCTTAATTCACCCCTCCACTTT,CASSYHRGLNSPLHF
TRBJ2-1,TRBV6-4,TRBD2,many,TGTGCCAGCAGTGACTCGCCGGGAGGTCAGAGTGAGCAGTTCTTC,CASSDSPGGQSEQFF
TRBJ2-2,TRBV7-2,NA,NA,TGTGCCAGCAGCGGCACCGGGATCAGCTCTCCCGGGGAGCTGTTTTTT,CASSGTGISSPGELFF
TRBJ2-7,TRBV5-5,NA,many,TGTGCCAGCAGCGCAACAGGGTCTGCCTTCTACGAGCAGTACTTC,CASSATGSAFYEQYF
TRBJ1-5,TRBV12-3/TRBV12-4,TRBD1,many,TGTGCCAGCAGTTTTTCAGGGGGTCGTCAGCCCCAGCATTTT,CASSFSGGRQPQHF
TRBJ2-7,TRBV10-1,NA,many,TGCGCCAGCGGTGGACACTACGAGCAGTACTTC,CASGGHYEQYF
TRBJ1-1,TRBV30,NA,many,TGTGCCTGGAGTGTTTGGAGGGAAGAAGCTTTCTTT,CAWSVWREEAFF
TRBJ2-7,TRBV5-1,TRBD1,many,TGCGCCAGCAGCTCGGGACAGGGGATGAGCGAGCAGTACTTC,CASSSGQGMSEQYF
TRBJ1-2,TRBV6-5,TRBD1,few,TGTGCCAGCAGGGATCGGGACAGTTACTTCTATGGCTACACCTTC,CASRDRDSYFYGYTF
TRBJ2-1,TRBV28,NA,NA,TGTGCCAGCAGCCCACGGTGGGGCGGTGGAGACGATGAGCAGTTCTTC,CASSPRWGGGDDEQFF
TRBJ2-7,TRBV20-1,TRBD1,many,TGCAGTGCTAGAGAGGGGACAGGGGGCTACGAGCAGTACTTC,CSAREGTGGYEQYF
TRBJ2-3,TRBV24-1,NA,many,TGTGCCACCAGTGATTCCGGCAGGAGCACAGATACGCAGTATTTT,CATSDSGRSTDTQYF
TRBJ2-2,TRBV7-7,TRBD1,many,TGTGCCAGCAGCCCCGGGACAGGGGGCGCGACCGGGGAGCTGTTTTTT,CASSPGTGGATGELFF
TRBJ2-7,TRBV20-1,TRBD1,few,TGCAGTGCTAGAGATCGGACAGGGATCCACGAGCAGTACTTC,CSARDRTGIHEQYF
TRBJ2-2,TRBV29-1,NA,NA,TGCAGCGTTGGGACGAACACCGGGGAGCTGTTTTTT,CSVGTNTGELFF
TRBJ2-1,TRBV7-2,TRBD1,NA,TGTGCCAGCGGAGGGACAGGGACCTACAATGAGCAGTTCTTC,CASGGTGTYNEQFF
TRBJ2-2,TRBV5-5,TRBD2,few,TGTGCCAGCAGCTTCGGACTAGCCACCGGGGAGCTGTTTTTT,CASSFGLATGELFF
TRBJ1-2,TRBV9,TRBD1,many,TGTGCCAGCAGCGAGGGACAGGTTAACTATGGCTACACCTTC,CASSEGQVNYGYTF
TRBJ1-6,TRBV3-1,NA,NA,TGTGCCAGCAGCCAGATGGGGAATTCACCCCTCCACTTT,CASSQMGNSPLHF
TRBJ1-6,TRBV6-4,TRBD1,many,TGTGCCAGCAGTGACGACAGGGACAATTCACCCCTCCACTTT,CASSDDRDNSPLHF
TRBJ1-5,TRBV12-3/TRBV12-4,NA,many,TGTGCCAGCAGCCAGGGGTATCAGCCCCAGCATTTT,CASSQGYQPQHF
TRBJ2-3,TRBV19,NA,few,TGTGCCAGCAGGGGTTCCTACACAGATACGCAGTATTTT,CASRGSYTDTQYF
TRBJ2-2,TRBV29-1,NA,NA,TGCAGCGCCCCTGCTGGTATCCCCGGGGAGCTGTTTTTT,CSAPAGIPGELFF
TRBJ2-5,TRBV28,NA,NA,TGTGCCAGCAGTTTGTCCACCCCCCGAGAGACCCAGTACTTC,CASSLSTPRETQYF
TRBJ1-4,TRBV9,TRBD1,few,TGTGCCAGCTCCGGGACAGGGCCTGTGGAAAAACTGTTTTTT,CASSGTGPVEKLFF
TRBJ1-5,TRBV12-3/TRBV12-4,NA,many,TGTGCCAGCAGTCCATTGGTGAGCAATCAGCCCCAGCATTTT,CASSPLVSNQPQHF
TRBJ2-7,TRBV7-6,NA,NA,TGTGCCAGCAGCTTCGGGACGTCAGGGGAGCAGTACTTC,CASSFGTSGEQYF
TRBJ1-5,TRBV30,NA,many,TGTGCCTGGAGCCTCGGGAGTCAGCCCCAGCATTTT,CAWSLGSQPQHF
TRBJ2-5,TRBV18,TRBD2,NA,TGTGCCAGCTCACCTCGACGGACTAGCGGGGGAGAGACCCAGTACTTC,CASSPRRTSGGETQYF
TRBJ1-5,TRBV7-2,NA,NA,TGTGCCAGCAGCTTCGGTAGAGTAGGACAGCCCCAGCATTTT,CASSFGRVGQPQHF
TRBJ2-3,TRBV30,NA,few,TGTGCCTGGAGTCGGTTAAGACTACGGGATACGCAGTATTTT,CAWSRLRLRDTQYF
TRBJ1-2,TRBV6-5,NA,many,TGTGCCAGCAGTTTGAACAGCAACTATGGCTACACCTTC,CASSLNSNYGYTF
TRBJ2-7,TRBV14,NA,NA,TGTGCCAGCAGCCAAGATTCGCTCCCTGTCTACTTC,CASSQDSLPVYF
TRBJ1-1,TRBV30,TRBD1,NA,TGTGCCCGAGGGACAGGAGATATGAACACTGAAGCTTTCTTT,CARGTGDMNTEAFF
TRBJ1-3,TRBV6-5,TRBD1,few,TGTGCCAGCAGTTTTGGCGTCAGGGGGAACTCTGGAAACACCATATATTTT,CASSFGVRGNSGNTIYF
TRBJ2-3,TRBV7-2,NA,few,TGTGCCAGCAGCTTAAGGCAGTATACGCAGTATTTT,CASSLRQYTQYF
TRBJ1-4,TRBV20-1,TRBD1,NA,TGCAGTGCCCTGAGGACAGGGAATGATGAAAAACTGTTTTTT,CSALRTGNDEKLFF
TRBJ2-7,TRBV19,TRBD2,many,TGTGCCAGTACCCCGCGGGAGGGGGGCTACGAGCAGTACTTC,CASTPREGGYEQYF
TRBJ1-1,TRBV15,NA,many,TGTGCCACCAGCACACCACAACAGACAGGGAACACTGAAGCTTTCTTT,CATSTPQQTGNTEAFF
TRBJ2-1,TRBV4-3,TRBD2,few,TGCGCCAGCAGCCAAACCCCTAGCGGGGGCCTACTTTACAATGAGCAGTTCTTC,CASSQTPSGGLLYNEQFF
TRBJ2-5,TRBV5-6,TRBD1,NA,TGTGCCAGCAGCTTGCAGGGGGCGCAAGAGACCCAGTACTTC,CASSLQGAQETQYF
TRBJ1-5,TRBV19,NA,many,TGTGCCAGTAGTACTAGCGGGACTTTTTTTAGCAATCAGCCCCAGCATTTT,CASSTSGTFFSNQPQHF
TRBJ1-1,TRBV12-3/TRBV12-4,TRBD1,many,TGTGCCAGCAGTTCTCCGGGACAGGGGATGAACACTGAAGCTTTCTTT,CASSSPGQGMNTEAFF
TRBJ2-7,TRBV20-1,NA,many,TGCAGTGCTACCGGTCCAGGGGTTACCTACGAGCAGTACTTC,CSATGPGVTYEQYF
TRBJ2-1,TRBV4-3,TRBD1,NA,TGCGCCAGCAGCCATAGGACAGGGGTGAATGAGCAGTTCTTC,CASSHRTGVNEQFF